A single sample is the source of the 30 T cell receptor beta chains below, sequenced in a study of blood T cell repertoires in COVID-19. TCRdb's copy holds only in-frame clones and misses some; the assay was immunoSEQ multiplex PCR. The sample lists some 200,000 clones, about 75% occurring once. Material: peripheral blood. The receptors shown here come from a woman aged 45-59 years with active or convalescent COVID-19.

The chain employs TRBV3-1 (or the pseudogene TRBV3-2) and TRBJ2-1; 10 positions agree with TRBD2. The CDR3 totals 15 residues. V trimming: 4 bases; J trimming: 6 bases; junction bases outside the gene matches: 6. Germline CDR1 LGHDT, CDR2 YNNKEL (reference sequence). CDR3 residues: CASSLLAGNRNEQFF. As DNA, the CDR3 is TGTGCCAGCAGCCTACTAGCGGGAAATCGCAATGAGCAGTTCTTC.

This clone was counted a few times. V usage is TRBV19 and J usage is TRBJ2-1, with a weak D call TRBD2 (5 bases). Germline CDR1 LNHDA, CDR2 SQIVND (reference sequence). There are 16 residues in the CDR3. Trimming took 6 bases from V and 0 from J, leaving 15 bases between them. As DNA, the CDR3 is TGTGCCAGTAGCAAAACGGGATCCGGCTCCTACAATGAGCAGTTCTTC. Translating it yields CASSKTGSGSYNEQFF.

This clone was counted a single time. The rearrangement links TRBV2 to TRBJ2-7, with 7 bases identical to TRBD1. Germline trimming cut 6 bases from V and 2 bases from J; bases unmatched to any gene: 7. From germline, CDR1 is SNHLY and CDR2 FYNNEI. This CDR3 spans 14 amino acids. CDR3 loop: CASRDRTGPYEQYF. The CDR3 nucleotides read TGTGCCAGCAGAGATAGGACAGGCCCCTACGAGCAGTACTTC.

CDR3 sequence reads: CASSVASGGNTEAFF. The CDR3 DNA reads TGTGCCAGCAGCGTAGCGTCAGGGGGGAACACTGAAGCTTTCTTT. V and J are TRBV9 and TRBJ1-1; 7 bases are a match to TRBD1. The CDR3 totals 15 residues. The germline CDR1 and CDR2 sequences are SGDLS and YYNGEE. After removal of 0 bases from V and 1 base from J, the junction contained 3 bases not matched to a gene.

Concerning this clone: Other DNA sequences in the sample encode the same CDR3. The J gene is TRBJ2-5, the V gene TRBV7-2; D is unresolved. The germline V gene encodes CDR1 SGHTA and CDR2 FQGNSA. Trimming shortened V by 5 bases and J by 4 bases, and 8 bases separated the two germline ends. The CDR3 covers 12 residues. The CDR3 nucleotides are TGTGCCAGCAGCCCCAGGCGAGAGACCCAGTACTTC. This sequence encodes CASSPRRETQYF.

This clone came up once. This chain links TRBV19 with TRBJ2-3, with D possibly TRBD2 on 6 matching bases. The length of the CDR3 is 14 residues. Trimming took off 4 bases at V and 8 bases at J, with 16 bases between the two ends. Looked up from germline, CDR1 is LNHDA and CDR2 is SQIVND (reference sequence). CDR3 nucleotide sequence: TGTGCCAGTAGTACGAGTCGGGGGAGAGGTACGCAGTATTTT. It is translated as CASSTSRGRGTQYF.

In its sample, this clone was seen once. In DNA, the CDR3 is TGTGCCAGCAGCAGGGGACAGGGCCCCGAGCAGTACTTC. It specifies CASSRGQGPEQYF. The chain links TRBV5-6 to TRBJ2-7, with 9 bases fitting TRBD1. Germline CDR1 is SGHDT and CDR2 is YYEEEE. This CDR3 is 13 amino acids long. V shed 4 bases and J 6 bases; nucleotides not matched to a gene: 5.

The V gene is TRBV10-3, the J gene TRBJ2-1; 9 nucleotides match TRBD2. This CDR3 is 14 amino acids long. Losses at the gene ends were 5 bases for V and 8 bases for J; bases not matched to a gene: 7. Germline CDR1 and CDR2: ENHRY and SYGVKD. Here the CDR3 DNA reads TGTGCCATCAGTCACGAGCGGGAGGAGGATGAGCAGTTCTTC. Translated: CAISHEREEDEQFF.

The chain employs TRBV11-2 and TRBJ2-7, with 9 bases that match TRBD1. Germline values: CDR1 SGHAT, CDR2 FQNNGV. The CDR3 is 14 residues long. The V and J ends lost 6 bases and 5 bases, in that order; junction bases with no gene match: 8. The CDR3 sequence: CASRLGQGSHEQYF. Written as DNA, the CDR3 is TGTGCCAGCAGATTGGGACAGGGATCCCACGAGCAGTACTTC.

Only a few counts were recorded for this clone. The chain couples TRBV28 to TRBJ1-2, with 8 positions matching TRBD1. The CDR3 contains 14 residues. Unmatched junction bases numbered 6, after V lost 6 bases and J lost 3 bases. Per the germline V gene, CDR1 is MDHEN and CDR2 is SYDVKM. CDR3 sequence (DNA): TGTGCCAGCAGGTCAGACAGGGGAGACTATGGCTACACCTTC. Residues: CASRSDRGDYGYTF.

The chain uses TRBV15 and TRBJ2-1, with 12 bases lining up with TRBD2. In germline, CDR1 is LNHNV, CDR2 YYDKDF (reference sequence). The CDR3 has 17 amino acids. The junction had 10 bases not matched to a gene; V was cut back by 5 bases and J by 5 bases. The CDR3 sequence is CATSQRRLAGAHNEQFF. CDR3 DNA sequence: TGTGCCACCAGCCAACGCCGACTAGCGGGGGCCCACAATGAGCAGTTCTTC.

J is TRBJ2-2 and V is TRBV12-3 or TRBV12-4, with D hard to call. Between the trimmed V and J ends, which lost 5 bases and 4 bases, there was a span of 5 bases. The CDR3 spans 12 residues. CDR3 coding DNA: TGTGCCAGCAGTCCCGGCACCGGGGAGCTGTTTTTT. Translating it yields CASSPGTGELFF.

The V gene is TRBV2, the J gene TRBJ1-4, with D unresolved. CDR1 SNHLY and CDR2 FYNNEI come from the germline V gene. V lost 8 bases and J 4 bases, leaving 14 bases between the germline ends. The CDR3 spans 14 residues. In DNA, the CDR3 is TGTGCCAGCGGTCGGGTCGTAGATAATGAAAAACTGTTTTTT. It yields the protein CASGRVVDNEKLFF.

This chain links TRBV5-1 with TRBJ1-2; 7 bases fit TRBD1. V shed 4 bases and J 8 bases; nucleotides not matched to a gene: 17. CDR3 length equals 16 residues. CDR1 is SGHRS, CDR2 YFSETQ, per germline. DNA of the CDR3: TGCGCCAGCAGCACACCAAACCCGGGACAGTTCGGGGGCTACACCTTC. Translated, it gives CASSTPNPGQFGGYTF.

V gene TRBV7-8 combines with J gene TRBJ2-1; 11 nucleotides line up with TRBD2. CDR1 and CDR2 from the germline V gene are SGHVS and FQNEAQ. Trimming at V came to 0 bases and at J to 7 bases, leaving 5 bases not matched to a gene. The CDR3 has 16 residues. For the CDR3, the DNA is TGTGCCAGCAGCTTAGCGGGTAGCGGGGGGGCGAATGAGCAGTTCTTC. Translating it yields CASSLAGSGGANEQFF.

The V call is TRBV3-1 (or the pseudogene TRBV3-2), the J call TRBJ2-1; perhaps TRBD2 as D (6 bases). The V gene's germline CDR1 is LGHDT and CDR2 YNNKEL (reference sequence). The CDR3 is 14 residues long. V was shortened by 5 bases and J by 5 bases, with 13 bases between the two germline ends. The CDR3 DNA reads as TGTGCCAGCAGCACCCGGACTAATAACAATGAGCAGTTCTTC. Its protein product is CASSTRTNNNEQFF.

The gene calls are TRBV18 and TRBJ2-1; TRBD2 aligns across 7 bases. Germline V gene lookup returns CDR1 KGHSH and CDR2 LQKENI. The CDR3 is 16 amino acids. Trimming took 4 bases from V and 3 from J; bases not matched to a gene: 9. CDR3 nucleotide sequence: TGTGCCAGCTCACTCACCCTAGCGGTTAACTACAATGAGCAGTTCTTC. Translation gives CASSLTLAVNYNEQFF.

For the CDR3, the DNA is TGTGCCTCCAGGTTCGGACAGACTAACTATGGCTACACCTTC. Encoded protein: CASRFGQTNYGYTF. The chain recombines TRBV6-5 with TRBJ1-2, with D perhaps TRBD1 (6 bases). The CDR3 runs to 14 residues. V was pared by 11 bases and J by 0 bases, with 16 bases between. Germline assignment: CDR1 MNHEY and CDR2 SVGAGI.

This chain links TRBV29-1 with TRBJ1-2, with D possibly TRBD1 on 5 matching bases. The germline CDR1 and CDR2 sequences are SQVTM and ANQGSEA. The CDR3 consists of 13 residues. Trimming stripped 5 bases from V and 5 bases from J, with 15 bases between. This CDR3 is CSVPLRRGYGYTF. In DNA form, the CDR3 reads TGCAGCGTTCCTCTACGCCGGGGGTATGGCTACACCTTC.

The chain uses TRBV6-5 and TRBJ1-1; TRBD1 is a possible D gene (6 bases). Looked up from germline, CDR1 is MNHEY and CDR2 is SVGAGI. This CDR3 is 13 amino acids long. The V end lost 3 bases, the J end lost 5 bases, and 10 bases lay between the germline ends. CDR3 protein: CASSYGRGTEAFF. CDR3 coding DNA: TGTGCCAGCAGTTATGGCAGGGGAACTGAAGCTTTCTTT.

The V and J genes are TRBV29-1 and TRBJ2-7; 10 bases agree with TRBD1. Germline CDR1 SQVTM, CDR2 ANQGSEA. The V and J ends lost 7 bases and 2 bases, in that order; junction bases with no gene match: 5. CDR3 length: 13 amino acids. For the CDR3, the DNA is TGCAGCGCTGGGACAGGGGAGGCCTACGAGCAGTACTTC. This translates into CSAGTGEAYEQYF.

The chain uses TRBV7-2 and TRBJ2-1, with 8 bases identical to TRBD1. The CDR3 runs to 15 residues. V was clipped by 2 bases and J by 7 bases; unmatched bases: 7. The V gene's germline CDR1 is SGHTA and CDR2 FQGNSA. In DNA, the CDR3 is TGTGCCAGCAGCTTAATGGCAGGGGGCGAAAATGAGCAGTTCTTC. The encoded protein is CASSLMAGGENEQFF.

The rearrangement links TRBV7-2 to TRBJ1-5; D remains unclear. The CDR3 has 17 residues. The germline V gene has CDR1 SGHTA and CDR2 FQGNSA. The ends were cut back, 3 bases at V and 2 bases at J, with 17 bases in the middle. CDR3 in amino acids: CASSFAGSSIGNQPQHF. CDR3 coding DNA: TGTGCCAGCAGCTTCGCAGGAAGTTCGATAGGCAATCAGCCCCAGCATTTT.

V gene TRBV2 combines with J gene TRBJ2-3, with a possible D match to TRBD1 (6 bases). This CDR3 spans 12 amino acids. Trimming removed 1 base from V and 14 bases from J, with 13 bases in between. Germline V CDR1 and CDR2: SNHLY, FYNNEI. The CDR3 DNA reads as TGTGCCAGCAGTGAAGTTGGGGGCGATCGGTATTTT. This gives the protein CASSEVGGDRYF.

This clone occurred once. The chain uses TRBV7-3 and TRBJ2-1; 8 bases are a match to TRBD2. Germline CDR1 reads SGHTA; CDR2 reads FQGTGA. V trimming: 6 bases; J trimming: 5 bases; junction bases outside the gene matches: 12. The CDR3 totals 16 residues. The CDR3 is CASSSPRGGADNEQFF. As DNA, the CDR3 is TGTGCCAGCAGTTCCCCCCGGGGGGGCGCGGACAATGAGCAGTTCTTC.

The sample holds a few counts of this clone. The genes are TRBV27 and TRBJ1-1; no firm D call. Trimming stripped 6 bases from V and 1 base from J, with 6 bases between. The CDR3 is 12 amino acids. Per germline, CDR1 MNHEY and CDR2 SMNVEV (reference sequence). In nucleotides, the CDR3 is TGTGCCAGCAGGACGGGGAACACTGAAGCTTTCTTT. Translated: CASRTGNTEAFF.

The chain joins TRBV30 to TRBJ1-5; 10 bases line up with TRBD1. Germline trimming cut 2 bases from V and 3 bases from J; bases unmatched to any gene: 7. This CDR3 region has 16 residues. Germline CDR1 reads GTSNPN; CDR2 reads SVGIG (reference sequence). This CDR3 is CAWSSGTGVLNQPQHF. As DNA, the CDR3 is TGTGCCTGGAGTAGCGGGACAGGGGTTCTCAATCAGCCCCAGCATTTT.

The chain combines TRBV7-9 with TRBJ1-6, with TRBD1 as a possible D gene (6 bases). There are 14 residues in the CDR3. Trimming pared 6 bases from V and 8 bases from J, leaving 14 bases between. Looked up from germline, CDR1 is SEHNR and CDR2 is FQNEAQ (reference sequence). The CDR3 sequence: CASRPPQGDSPLHF. CDR3 coding DNA: TGTGCCAGCAGACCACCACAGGGAGATTCACCCCTCCACTTT.

The chain has TRBV6-6 and TRBJ1-3, with 7 bases fitting TRBD1. With V trimmed by 6 bases and J by 0 bases, 2 bases remained unmatched. The CDR3 is 14 residues long. Germline lookup yields CDR1 MNHNY and CDR2 SVGAGI (reference sequence). Written as DNA, the CDR3 is TGTGCCAGCAGATCAGGGGGCTCTGGAAACACCATATATTTT. It codes for CASRSGGSGNTIYF.

The chain joins TRBV19 to TRBJ1-1; D perhaps matches TRBD1 (5 bases). V lost 8 bases to trimming and J lost 3 bases, with 7 bases between them. The CDR3 has 11 amino acids. CDR1 and CDR2 from the germline V gene are LNHDA and SQIVND (reference sequence). CDR3 sequence reads: CASQGYTEAFF. CDR3 DNA sequence: TGTGCCAGTCAGGGCTACACTGAAGCTTTCTTT.